Below are 28 T cell receptor beta chains sequenced from a single sample in a study of identical twins. In TCRdb, the 5' RACE reads were re-called with MiXCR into one record per CDR3 protein. The sample includes approximately 210,000 distinct CDR3 sequences, around a sixth seen only once; the top ten take over 35%. The sample also formed part of further work on T cells expressing NK-cell markers.

The sample was CD8+ T cells sorted from blood. Receptors were obtained from a woman younger than 35 in good health.

The chain carries TRBV6-2 or TRBV6-3 and TRBJ2-7; 11 bases align to TRBD2. CDR1 is MNHEY and CDR2 is SVGEGT in the germline V gene. This CDR3 region has 15 residues. V dropped 6 bases and J dropped 3; count of bases not matched to a gene: 7. CDR3 residues: CASRYTSGSIYEQYF. The CDR3 DNA sequence: TGTGCCAGCAGATATACTAGCGGGAGTATCTACGAGCAGTACTTC.

J is TRBJ1-1 and V is TRBV7-9; D gene unclear. Germline V gene sequence: CDR1 SEHNR, CDR2 FQNEAQ (reference sequence). The ends were cut back, 4 bases at V and 5 bases at J, with 8 bases in the middle. The length of the CDR3 is 12 residues. The chain's CDR3 is CASSSEGTEAFF. CDR3 nucleotide sequence: TGTGCCAGCAGCTCCGAAGGTACTGAAGCTTTCTTT.

This chain uses TRBV6-2 or TRBV6-3 with TRBJ1-1; TRBD1 agrees at 9 bases. Germline values: CDR1 MNHEY, CDR2 SVGEGT. The V and J ends lost 5 bases and 5 bases, in that order; junction bases with no gene match: 6. This CDR3 is 14 amino acids long. The CDR3: CASSLQGARTEAFF. DNA for the CDR3: TGTGCCAGCAGTCTACAGGGGGCGCGAACTGAAGCTTTCTTT.

This clonotype was counted between two and nine times. The chain is built from TRBV28 and TRBJ2-2; D gene ambiguous. V lost 5 bases and J 5 bases, leaving 6 bases between the germline ends. The germline gives CDR1 MDHEN, CDR2 SYDVKM. The CDR3 spans 12 residues. CDR3 in amino acids: CASSLPTGELFF. CDR3 nucleotides: TGTGCCAGCAGTCTCCCAACCGGGGAGCTGTTTTTT.

V usage is TRBV10-3 and J usage is TRBJ2-1; TRBD2 matches 9 bases. V dropped 0 bases and J dropped 8; count of bases not matched to a gene: 8. Germline CDR1 ENHRY, CDR2 SYGVKD. The CDR3 contains 16 residues. In nucleotides, the CDR3 is TGTGCCATCAGTGAGTCGGGGAGCGGGGGGTTCGATGAGCAGTTCTTC. It translates to CAISESGSGGFDEQFF.

The table lists this clonotype with a few counts. V and J are TRBV7-9 and TRBJ1-2; 9 positions match TRBD1. Germline V gene data show CDR1 as SEHNR and CDR2 as FQNEAQ (reference sequence). Trimming took 5 bases from V and 5 from J; bases not matched to a gene: 12. The CDR3 extends over 16 amino acids. CDR3: CASSNFRDREGYGYTF. CDR3 nucleotide sequence: TGTGCCAGCAGCAATTTCCGGGACAGGGAGGGTTATGGCTACACCTTC.

The rearrangement joins TRBV13 to TRBJ2-1; no clear D. CDR1 is PRHDT and CDR2 is FYEKMQ in the germline V gene (reference sequence). With 5 bases removed from V and 4 bases from J, the gap between germline ends came to 12 bases. CDR3 length equals 14 residues. The CDR3 sequence: CASSLTPGYNEQFF. CDR3 sequence (DNA): TGTGCCAGCAGCCTAACCCCCGGGTACAATGAGCAGTTCTTC.

This chain links TRBV6-1 with TRBJ2-1; 10 bases are shared with TRBD2. Per the germline V gene, CDR1 is MNHNS and CDR2 is SASEGT. The CDR3 length is 17 residues. V shed 7 bases and J 6 bases; nucleotides not matched to a gene: 15. The CDR3 DNA follows: TGTGCCAGCACGCACAGAGGGGGGAGCGGGAGGGGCAATGAGCAGTTCTTC. Translated, it gives CASTHRGGSGRGNEQFF.

This clonotype was recorded at least ten times. This chain connects TRBV12-3 or TRBV12-4 to TRBJ2-1; TRBD1 agrees at 9 bases. V was clipped by 7 bases and J by 8 bases; unmatched bases: 9. The CDR3 contains 14 residues. The CDR3 protein is CASTPGQGLDEQFF. The CDR3 DNA is TGTGCCAGCACGCCGGGACAGGGTCTTGATGAGCAGTTCTTC.

In this sample, this clonotype turned up a few times. The gene calls are TRBV9 and TRBJ2-3, with no clear D. Looked up from germline, CDR1 is SGDLS and CDR2 is YYNGEE. The CDR3 has 17 amino acids. V was shortened by 1 base and J by 2 bases, with 17 bases between the two germline ends. CDR3 bases: TGTGCCAGCAGCGTACCCAAAGCCGGGCTTGCCACAGATACGCAGTATTTT. Its translation: CASSVPKAGLATDTQYF.

CDR3 in amino acids: CASSRGTAPLNTEAFF. CDR3 bases: TGTGCCAGCAGTCGTGGGACCGCGCCGTTGAACACTGAAGCTTTCTTT. The chain recombines TRBV27 with TRBJ1-1, with D possibly being TRBD1 (5 bases). The CDR3 is 16 amino acids. Germline-derived CDR1 and CDR2 are MNHEY and SMNVEV (reference sequence). V shed 5 bases and J shed 0 bases, with 16 bases lying between them.

This clonotype turned up a few times. The chain employs TRBV9 and TRBJ1-5; 7 bases align to TRBD1. This CDR3 is 15 amino acids long. V was pared by 4 bases and J by 5 bases, with 9 bases of the junction left unmatched. Germline-derived CDR1 and CDR2 are SGDLS and YYNGEE. The CDR3 sequence is CASSPGGGGYQPQHF. The CDR3 coding sequence is TGTGCCAGCAGCCCTGGGGGAGGGGGCTATCAGCCCCAGCATTTT.

In this sample, this clonotype turned up a few times. The chain is built from TRBV4-1 and TRBJ1-2; possible D gene TRBD1, 6 bases. The CDR3 length is 14 residues. V lost 4 bases and J 6 bases, leaving 15 bases between the germline ends. Germline CDR1 and CDR2: MGHRA and YSYEKL. CDR3 bases: TGCGCCAGCAGCCCGTTCGGACAGACGGATGGCTACACCTTC. Protein product: CASSPFGQTDGYTF.

In this sample, this clonotype turned up many times. The rearrangement links TRBV12-3 or TRBV12-4 to TRBJ2-7; D possibly corresponds to TRBD1 (6 bases). Trimming took off 3 bases at V and 3 bases at J, with 6 bases between the two ends. This CDR3 contains 12 residues. The CDR3: CASSLDSYEQYF. DNA for the CDR3: TGTGCCAGCAGTTTGGACAGCTACGAGCAGTACTTC.

At least ten counts were recorded for this clonotype. This sequence joins TRBV6-1 and TRBJ2-1; 9 bases agree with TRBD2. The CDR3 has 13 residues. Trimming cost V 7 bases and J 10 bases; bases outside gene matches: 8. Germline assignment: CDR1 MNHNS and CDR2 SASEGT. CDR3 amino acids: CASTYRAGGEQFF. CDR3 nucleotides: TGTGCCAGCACCTACCGGGCGGGAGGGGAGCAGTTCTTC.

This clonotype was detected ten times or more. The V call is TRBV9, the J call TRBJ2-3, with TRBD2 matching 7 bases. Germline CDR1 and CDR2: SGDLS and YYNGEE. This CDR3 spans 14 amino acids. Unmatched junction bases numbered 1, after V lost 2 bases and J lost 1 base. CDR3 residues: CASSVSGGTDTQYF. CDR3 DNA sequence: TGTGCCAGCAGCGTGAGCGGGGGCACAGATACGCAGTATTTT.

CDR3 coding DNA: TGCAGTGCTAGAGACAGGGACAGATACAATGAGCAGTTCTTC. It specifies CSARDRDRYNEQFF. The V call is TRBV20-1, the J call TRBJ2-1; 7 bases map to TRBD1. Germline V CDR1 and CDR2: DFQATT, SNEGSKA (reference sequence). The CDR3 consists of 14 residues. J gave up 4 bases and V 0 bases, and 3 bases lay outside the gene matches.

This clonotype came up many times. The genes are TRBV12-3 or TRBV12-4 and TRBJ2-7, with D possibly TRBD1 on 6 matching bases. This CDR3 spans 15 amino acids. Trimming cost V 6 bases and J 0 bases, with 15 bases left between them. CDR3 sequence reads: CASSPRQTGSYEQYF. In DNA, the CDR3 is TGTGCCAGCAGCCCCCGCCAGACAGGCTCCTACGAGCAGTACTTC.

This clonotype appeared a few times. This chain uses TRBV7-2 with TRBJ2-7; D possibly corresponds to TRBD1 (6 bases). The CDR3 is made up of 14 amino acids. CDR1 is SGHTA, CDR2 FQGNSA, per germline. V gave up 5 bases and J gave up 6 bases, with 17 bases separating them. The DNA for the CDR3 is TGTGCCAGCAGCCACGTTACAGGGTGGGCCGAGCAGTACTTC. It yields the protein CASSHVTGWAEQYF.

This chain uses TRBV4-3 with TRBJ2-1; 7 positions match TRBD1. Germline CDR1 LGHNA, CDR2 YSLEER. The CDR3 contains 18 residues. V dropped 0 bases and J dropped 0; count of bases not matched to a gene: 8. CDR3 in amino acids: CASSQERVAGGSYNEQFF. The CDR3 coding sequence is TGCGCCAGCAGCCAAGAAAGGGTTGCAGGGGGCTCCTACAATGAGCAGTTCTTC.

V gene TRBV2 combines with J gene TRBJ2-7; D possibly matches TRBD1 or TRBD2 (5 bases each). This CDR3 spans 15 amino acids. CDR1 and CDR2 (germline): SNHLY, FYNNEI. V shed 2 bases and J shed 3 bases, with 14 bases lying between them. CDR3 coding DNA: TGTGCCAGCAGTGAACCACGGGGCTTTAACTACGAGCAGTACTTC. It yields the protein CASSEPRGFNYEQYF.

This clonotype was seen a handful of times. This chain connects TRBV6-1 to TRBJ1-1; no clear D gene. V lost 6 bases to trimming and J lost 1 base, with 12 bases between them. The CDR3 is 14 amino acids. The germline gives CDR1 MNHNS, CDR2 SASEGT. CDR3 nucleotide sequence: TGTGCCAGCAGGGTACACTCCTCGAACACTGAAGCTTTCTTT. Translation: CASRVHSSNTEAFF.

The CDR3 sequence: CASSYRDRGPMLPQHF. The CDR3 nucleotides read TGCGCCAGCAGCTACCGGGACAGGGGGCCAATGTTGCCCCAGCATTTT. J is TRBJ1-5 and V is TRBV4-1; TRBD1 matches at 12 bases. Trimming at V came to 5 bases and at J to 9 bases, leaving 11 bases not matched to a gene. CDR3 size: 16 residues. Germline CDR1 reads MGHRA; CDR2 reads YSYEKL.

This clonotype was observed a few times. J is TRBJ2-7 and V is TRBV5-1, with D possibly matching TRBD2 (7 bases). The CDR3 covers 15 residues. The V and J ends lost 7 bases and 1 base respectively, with 18 bases between them. Germline V gene lookup returns CDR1 SGHRS and CDR2 YFSETQ. The CDR3: CASRPTGGASYEQYF. The DNA for the CDR3 is TGCGCCAGCCGCCCTACGGGGGGCGCTTCCTACGAGCAGTACTTC.

V gene TRBV6-1 combines with J gene TRBJ1-1; the D gene is possibly TRBD1 (5 bases). This CDR3 spans 14 amino acids. V lost 8 bases to trimming and J lost 3 bases, with 16 bases between them. Germline assignment: CDR1 MNHNS and CDR2 SASEGT. In DNA form, the CDR3 reads TGTGCCAGCGGGGATCGGGGGGTCCACACTGAAGCTTTCTTT. This translates into CASGDRGVHTEAFF.

The chain is built from TRBV6-4 and TRBJ2-6; no reliable D call. This CDR3 contains 15 residues. Per germline, CDR1 MRHNA and CDR2 SNTAGT. Trimming stripped 2 bases from V and 0 bases from J, with 5 bases between. CDR3 loop: CASSDRVSGANVLTF. The CDR3 DNA reads as TGTGCCAGCAGTGACAGGGTCTCTGGGGCCAACGTCCTGACTTTC.

In this sample, this clonotype turned up a few times. V is TRBV6-5 and J is TRBJ2-2; the match to TRBD1 covers 12 bases. The CDR3 covers 17 residues. The V and J ends lost 1 base and 7 bases, in that order; junction bases with no gene match: 7. CDR1 is MNHEY, CDR2 SVGAGI, per germline. CDR3 bases: TGTGCCAGCAGTTACTTCGGGGACAGGGGGCGAGGCGGGGAGCTGTTTTTT. This codes for CASSYFGDRGRGGELFF.

A few counts support this clonotype. V usage is TRBV5-4 and J usage is TRBJ2-1, with 11 bases aligning to TRBD2. The V gene end was trimmed by 8 bases and the J gene end by 9 bases; junction bases not matched to a gene: 10. Germline V lookup: CDR1 SGHNT, CDR2 YYREEE (reference sequence). The CDR3 has 14 amino acids. CDR3 in amino acids: CASAGTSGWSEQFF. As DNA, the CDR3 is TGTGCCAGTGCCGGGACTAGCGGCTGGAGTGAGCAGTTCTTC.